The 22 T cell receptor beta chains in this list originate from one sample, sequenced in a study of blood T cells in healthy people across ages. It was with a sample-barcoded 5' primer and a J-beta primer mix that a second PCR of about 6 to 12 cycles was run. TCRdb reprocessed the 5' RACE reads via MiXCR and lists one record per CDR3 protein. Of 1.5 million to 2 million distinct CDR3 sequences listed, 28% are singletons. The sequencing sample was made of blood. These receptors came from a woman in her thirties in good health.

In this sample, this clonotype turned up a few times. The rearrangement joins TRBV18 to TRBJ1-5; D ambiguous. The germline gives CDR1 KGHSH, CDR2 LQKENI. V was trimmed by 5 bases and J by 0 bases, leaving 14 bases between them. The CDR3 has 16 amino acids. The CDR3 sequence is CASSSAGPFSNQPQHF. Written as DNA, the CDR3 is TGTGCCAGCTCATCAGCAGGACCCTTTAGCAATCAGCCCCAGCATTTT.

The J gene is TRBJ1-2, the V gene TRBV5-1, with D possibly TRBD1 on 6 matching bases. CDR1 is SGHRS, CDR2 YFSETQ, per germline. The CDR3 has 13 residues. Trimming took off 3 bases at V and 8 bases at J, with 14 bases between the two ends. The CDR3 DNA reads TGCGCCAGCAGCTCACAGGGATCGGACGGCTACACCTTC. Translation gives CASSSQGSDGYTF.

This clonotype occurred once. No conserved phenylalanine or tryptophan is present at the end of the CDR3, so a read error is the likely explanation. The rearrangement links TRBV29-1 to TRBJ2-3; D call uncertain. Germline values: CDR1 SQVTM, CDR2 ANQGSEA. The CDR3 is made up of 12 amino acids. Trimming shortened V by 4 bases and J by 3 bases, and 8 bases separated the two germline ends. The CDR3 here is CSVGRLTDTQYL. CDR3 nucleotide sequence: TGCAGCGTTGGAAGGTTGACAGATACGCAGTATTTG.

The sample holds a few counts of this clonotype. The chain carries TRBV2 and TRBJ2-1; 8 bases fit TRBD1. The germline V gene encodes CDR1 SNHLY and CDR2 FYNNEI. The CDR3 loop spans 14 amino acids. After removal of 6 bases from V and 9 bases from J, the junction contained 10 bases not matched to a gene. The CDR3 loop reads CASRGVRGQGEQFF. The CDR3 region has the DNA TGTGCCAGCAGGGGGGTCAGGGGGCAGGGTGAGCAGTTCTTC.

The V and J genes are TRBV28 and TRBJ2-1; either TRBD1 or TRBD2 may supply D (5 bases each). The V gene's germline CDR1 is MDHEN and CDR2 SYDVKM. V dropped 4 bases and J dropped 1 base, with 17 bases sitting between them. CDR3 length equals 17 residues. The CDR3 sequence is CASSWQLGRISYNEQFF. CDR3 DNA sequence: TGTGCCAGCAGTTGGCAGCTGGGACGAATTTCCTACAATGAGCAGTTCTTC.

The chain uses TRBV5-1 and TRBJ1-5, with D unclear. Trimming stripped 3 bases from V and 2 bases from J, with 12 bases between. The CDR3 sequence is 15 residues long. Germline V gene sequence: CDR1 SGHRS, CDR2 YFSETQ. The CDR3 nucleotides are TGCGCCAGCAGCTCCGGGCCCAGCGGCAATCAGCCCCAGCATTTT. It codes for CASSSGPSGNQPQHF.

The chain carries TRBV2 and TRBJ2-7; the match to TRBD2 covers 10 bases. The CDR3 runs to 12 residues. The germline gives CDR1 SNHLY, CDR2 FYNNEI. With 6 bases clipped from V and 9 bases from J, the junction kept 5 bases outside the gene matches. The CDR3 spells CASRGQRGGQYF. DNA for the CDR3: TGTGCCAGCAGGGGACAGCGGGGGGGGCAGTACTTC.

V and J are TRBV29-1 and TRBJ2-1; D is uncertain. The CDR3 loop spans 12 amino acids. Trimming took off 6 bases at V and 9 bases at J, with 15 bases between the two ends. Germline loops: CDR1 SQVTM, CDR2 ANQGSEA. The CDR3 DNA follows: TGCAGCGTCGAACAGAGAGGTGGTGAGCAGTTCTTC. This gives the protein CSVEQRGGEQFF.

This clonotype was detected only a few times. The V gene is TRBV7-8, the J gene TRBJ1-2; D call uncertain. CDR3 length: 13 residues. V was clipped by 8 bases and J by 6 bases, with 16 bases between them. Per the germline V gene, CDR1 is SGHVS and CDR2 is FQNEAQ. CDR3 sequence (DNA): TGTGCCAGCTCCCGCGGGGTGAGGGATGGCTACACCTTC. Its protein product is CASSRGVRDGYTF.

This clonotype was detected many times. The chain couples TRBV4-1 to TRBJ1-4; no firm D call. The germline V and J ends were trimmed by 5 bases and 3 bases, with 16 bases remaining between them. Germline V gene sequence: CDR1 MGHRA, CDR2 YSYEKL. This CDR3 comprises 16 residues. CDR3 protein: CASSRTIGGSNEKLFF. In DNA form, the CDR3 reads TGCGCCAGCAGCAGGACCATCGGTGGGTCTAATGAAAAACTGTTTTTT.

Details on this clonotype: Sequence at one end of the junction differs from germline and may be a read error. The J gene is TRBJ2-4, the V gene TRBV27, with D uncertain. CDR3 length: 13 residues. Germline lookup yields CDR1 MNHEY and CDR2 SMNVEV (reference sequence). The CDR3 reads CSSSLNALNIQYF. The CDR3 DNA sequence: TGTTCCAGCAGTTTAAATGCGCTAAACATTCAGTACTTC.

This chain joins TRBV20-1 and TRBJ2-1; 10 nucleotides line up with TRBD2. V lost 5 bases, J lost 0 bases, and 10 bases stayed unmatched. The CDR3 totals 17 residues. Germline V gene sequence: CDR1 DFQATT, CDR2 SNEGSKA (reference sequence). The CDR3 DNA follows: TGCAGTGCTCCCCCTAGCGGGGGCCTGAGCTCCTACAATGAGCAGTTCTTC. It translates to CSAPPSGGLSSYNEQFF.

J is TRBJ2-5 and V is TRBV20-1; 9 nucleotides agree with TRBD1. Trimming cost V 6 bases and J 5 bases; bases outside gene matches: 7. CDR3 size: 13 residues. CDR1 is DFQATT, CDR2 SNEGSKA, per germline (reference sequence). The CDR3 nucleotides are TGCAGTGCCCGGACAGGGGAGGTCGAGACCCAGTACTTC. As protein: CSARTGEVETQYF.

Points on this clonotype: A much larger clone differs from this one at a single base, so this may be a read error. V gene TRBV18 combines with J gene TRBJ2-7; no firm D call. The J call may be in error: the DNA end matches TRBJ2-5 better. Germline V gives CDR1 KGHSH, CDR2 LQKENI. The CDR3 contains 12 residues. For the CDR3, the DNA is TGTGCCAGCTCACCATCTAAAGGGACCCAGTACTTC. It translates to CASSPSKGTQYF.

The CDR3 DNA reads as TGTGCCAGCGCCTATCCGTGGAGGGAACAAAACTATGGCTACACCTTC. This encodes CASAYPWREQNYGYTF. V and J are TRBV28 and TRBJ1-2; no clear D gene. The CDR3 totals 16 residues. The germline CDR1 and CDR2 sequences are MDHEN and SYDVKM. V gave up 8 bases and J gave up 2 bases, with 21 bases separating them.

This sequence joins TRBV28 and TRBJ2-1, with D maybe TRBD1 (6 bases). V was trimmed by 4 bases and J by 0 bases, leaving 13 bases between them. CDR3 size: 16 residues. The V gene's germline CDR1 is MDHEN and CDR2 SYDVKM. CDR3 in amino acids: CASSSTGMTSYNEQFF. The CDR3 DNA is TGTGCCAGCAGTTCAACAGGGATGACCTCCTACAATGAGCAGTTCTTC.

This chain connects TRBV7-2 to TRBJ2-5, with a weak D call TRBD2 (6 bases). V shed 5 bases and J shed 9 bases, with 19 bases lying between them. Looked up from germline, CDR1 is SGHTA and CDR2 is FQGNSA. The CDR3 extends over 14 amino acids. The CDR3 sequence: CASSQGLSGLAQYF. For the CDR3, the DNA is TGTGCCAGCAGCCAGGGACTGTCGGGGTTGGCCCAGTACTTC. The whole variable domain, filled in from reference TRBV7-2 and TRBJ2-5, reads GAGVSQSPSNKVTEKGKDVELRCDPISGHTALYWYRQSLGQGLEFLIYFQGNSAPDKSGLPSDRFSAERTGGSVSTLTIQRTQQEDSAVYLCASSQGLSGLAQYFGPGTRLLVL.

This clonotype has more than one count but fewer than ten. The J gene is TRBJ2-7, the V gene TRBV28; the match to TRBD1 covers 10 bases. CDR1 is MDHEN, CDR2 SYDVKM, per germline. V shed 4 bases, J shed 0 bases, and the junction held 9 bases outside the gene matches. This CDR3 contains 17 residues. The CDR3 sequence is CASSSGQGTPLSYEQYF. CDR3 DNA: TGTGCCAGCAGTTCGGGACAGGGGACACCCCTCTCCTACGAGCAGTACTTC.

V usage is TRBV20-1 and J usage is TRBJ2-7; D might be TRBD1 or TRBD2, each matching 5 bases. Germline V CDR1 and CDR2: DFQATT, SNEGSKA (reference sequence). V lost 4 bases and J lost 5, with 15 bases in between. This CDR3 has 13 amino acids. The CDR3 loop reads CSAITGPEDEQYF. CDR3 sequence (DNA): TGCAGTGCTATTACGGGACCCGAAGACGAGCAGTACTTC.

This clonotype was detected only once. The chain employs TRBV30 and TRBJ2-1; 7 bases map to TRBD1. This CDR3 contains 14 residues. Germline loops: CDR1 GTSNPN, CDR2 SVGIG (reference sequence). The J segment lost 9 bases and the V segment lost 1 base, leaving 9 bases of the junction unmatched. The CDR3 sequence is CAWSGATGWGEQFF. In nucleotides, the CDR3 is TGTGCCTGGAGTGGAGCGACAGGGTGGGGTGAGCAGTTCTTC. The whole variable domain, remainder taken from reference TRBV30 and TRBJ2-1, is SQTIHQWPATLVQPVGSPLSLECTVEGTSNPNLYWYRQAAGRGLQLLFYSVGIGQISSEVPQNLSASRPQDRQFILSSKKLLLSDSGFYLCAWSGATGWGEQFFGPGTRLTVL.

In the case of this clonotype: At one end, the junction sequence differs from germline, possibly due to a read error. V and J are TRBV11-2 and TRBJ2-7; no clear D gene. The germline V gene has CDR1 SGHAT and CDR2 FQNNGV. The CDR3 runs to 13 residues. CDR3 amino acids: CASSSSLPYEPYF. The DNA of the CDR3 is TGTGCCAGCAGCTCATCTTTACCTTACGAGCCGTACTTC. The complete variable domain, with remaining parts taken from reference TRBV11-2 and TRBJ2-7, reads EAGVAQSPRYKIIEKRQSVAFWCNPISGHATLYWYQQILGQGPKLLIQFQNNGVVDDSQLPKDRFSAERLKGVDSTLKIQPAKLEDSAVYLCASSSSLPYEPYFGPGTRLTVT.

The V call is TRBV7-6, the J call TRBJ2-5; maybe TRBD2 (6 bases). The CDR3 consists of 16 residues. Trimming removed 0 bases at V and 11 bases at J, with 22 bases between. Germline V gene sequence: CDR1 SGHVS, CDR2 FNYEAQ. CDR3 loop: CASSLAGGSSRNEQYF. The CDR3 coding sequence is TGTGCCAGCAGCTTAGCGGGGGGTAGCTCGCGGAATGAGCAGTACTTC.